The 16 T cell receptor beta chains reported below all come from one sample, sequenced in a study of identical twins. Each CDR3 protein is one row after TCRdb ran MiXCR on the 5' RACE reads. The sample comprises 500,000 to 700,000 distinct CDR3 sequences, about 7% of which are singletons, and roughly 1.6% rests with the top ten. This sample also belongs to another study, concerning yellow fever vaccine responses in identical twins.

Material: PBMCs. Receptors were obtained from a woman aged 18-29 years in good health.

This clonotype was seen only a few times. The chain is built from TRBV24-1 and TRBJ1-1, with D hard to call. From germline, CDR1 is KGHDR and CDR2 SFDVKD. V lost 5 bases and J lost 1, with 10 bases in between. The CDR3 covers 14 residues. The CDR3 DNA reads TGTGCCACCAGTGCCGGTGCACCGAACACTGAAGCTTTCTTT. Protein: CATSAGAPNTEAFF.

This clonotype was seen a handful of times. The chain employs TRBV6-5 and TRBJ1-1; 9 bases line up with TRBD1. Germline V gene lookup returns CDR1 MNHEY and CDR2 SVGAGI. V gave up 2 bases and J gave up 0 bases; unmatched junction bases: 1. The CDR3 consists of 15 residues. CDR3 DNA: TGTGCCAGCAGTTACGACAGGGGGATGAACACTGAAGCTTTCTTT. It yields the protein CASSYDRGMNTEAFF.

V is TRBV7-6 and J is TRBJ2-5, with 9 bases fitting TRBD1. V was clipped by 4 bases and J by 5 bases; unmatched bases: 8. CDR3 length: 15 amino acids. The germline gives CDR1 SGHVS, CDR2 FNYEAQ. For the CDR3, the DNA is TGTGCCAGCAGCTCTGGACAGGGGTCTTTCGAGACCCAGTACTTC. This codes for CASSSGQGSFETQYF.

This clonotype occurred a few times. This chain connects TRBV15 to TRBJ2-6; D gene unclear. There are 16 residues in the CDR3. Per the germline V gene, CDR1 is LNHNV and CDR2 is YYDKDF (reference sequence). The V gene lost 0 bases and the J gene lost 0 bases, with 6 bases spanning the gap. In nucleotides, the CDR3 is TGTGCCACCAGCAGAGATCTATCCTCTGGGGCCAACGTCCTGACTTTC. It encodes CATSRDLSSGANVLTF.

This clonotype has at least ten counts. The V and J genes are TRBV20-1 and TRBJ2-1, with TRBD2 matching over 7 bases. The germline V gene encodes CDR1 DFQATT and CDR2 SNEGSKA (reference sequence). The CDR3 is 13 residues long. V dropped 1 base and J dropped 14; count of bases not matched to a gene: 11. The CDR3 coding sequence is TGCAGTGCTAGAGTGCCATCAGGGACTAAGGAGTTCTTC. The encoded protein is CSARVPSGTKEFF.

This clonotype turned up a few times. The V and J genes are TRBV18 and TRBJ2-7, with TRBD1 identical over 10 bases. After removal of 2 bases from V and 2 bases from J, the junction contained 0 bases not matched to a gene. CDR1 and CDR2 from the germline V gene are KGHSH and LQKENI. The CDR3 length is 14 residues. The CDR3 spells CASSPGTGAYEQYV. In DNA form, the CDR3 reads TGTGCCAGCTCACCAGGGACAGGGGCCTACGAGCAGTACGTC.

Many counts were recorded for this clonotype. The genes are TRBV20-1 and TRBJ1-6; D ambiguous. The length of the CDR3 is 10 residues. Trimming shortened V by 7 bases and J by 7 bases, and 5 bases separated the two germline ends. CDR1 and CDR2 from the germline V gene are DFQATT and SNEGSKA (reference sequence). The CDR3 spells CSDTNSPLHF. The CDR3 region has the DNA TGCAGTGACACGAATTCACCCCTCCACTTT.

The chain has TRBV28 and TRBJ1-4, with TRBD1 as a possible D gene (6 bases). CDR3 length: 14 amino acids. V shed 8 bases and J shed 7 bases, with 17 bases lying between them. Germline loops: CDR1 MDHEN, CDR2 SYDVKM. The CDR3 loop is CASGRGPAGEKLFF. The DNA for the CDR3 is TGTGCCAGCGGCAGGGGCCCCGCGGGTGAAAAACTGTTTTTT.

This clonotype was detected ten times or more. This chain connects TRBV12-3 or TRBV12-4 to TRBJ2-2; D is tentatively TRBD1 or TRBD2 (5 bases each). The CDR3 sequence is 16 residues long. Trimming removed 5 bases at V and 2 bases at J, with 15 bases between. CDR3 protein: CASSPRYRDNTGELFF. The DNA for the CDR3 is TGTGCCAGCAGTCCGCGTTATAGGGACAACACCGGGGAGCTGTTTTTT.

This clonotype was counted a few times. The V and J genes are TRBV2 and TRBJ1-1, with 7 bases identical to TRBD1. The CDR3 contains 13 residues. Germline loops: CDR1 SNHLY, CDR2 FYNNEI. J gave up 3 bases and V 7 bases, and 5 bases lay outside the gene matches. CDR3 protein: CASKGTDDTEAFF. The CDR3 nucleotides are TGTGCCAGCAAAGGGACAGACGACACTGAAGCTTTCTTT.

This clonotype was seen ten or more times. The V and J genes are TRBV12-3 or TRBV12-4 and TRBJ1-1; no clear D gene. The CDR3 has 14 amino acids. The ends were cut back, 6 bases at V and 5 bases at J, with 16 bases in the middle. The chain's CDR3 is CASSQDLIRTEAFF. CDR3 DNA sequence: TGTGCCAGCAGCCAAGACCTGATTCGGACTGAAGCTTTCTTT.

The rearrangement uses TRBV2 and TRBJ2-1; tentatively, D is TRBD2 (6 bases). CDR3 length: 19 residues. V lost 8 bases to trimming and J lost 8 bases, with 34 bases between them. Germline V gene data show CDR1 as SNHLY and CDR2 as FYNNEI. The CDR3 reads CASEGLRDSKFLLTDEQFF. For the CDR3, the DNA is TGTGCCAGCGAGGGGCTCCGGGACTCCAAATTCCTACTGACGGATGAGCAGTTCTTC.

The rearrangement joins TRBV6-1 to TRBJ2-1, with 8 bases fitting TRBD2. The CDR3 runs to 16 residues. V shed 6 bases and J 0 bases; nucleotides not matched to a gene: 7. The germline CDR1 and CDR2 sequences are MNHNS and SASEGT. Here the CDR3 DNA reads TGTGCCAGCAGAGTTGGACTAGCTGTCTCCTACAATGAGCAGTTCTTC. Its protein product is CASRVGLAVSYNEQFF.

For the CDR3, the DNA is TGTGCCAGCAGTTTAGTGGGACAGGGGGCATACGAGCAGTACTTC. Translating gives CASSLVGQGAYEQYF. This sequence joins TRBV27 and TRBJ2-7; 12 nucleotides align to TRBD1. CDR3 size: 15 residues. Germline V gene data show CDR1 as MNHEY and CDR2 as SMNVEV (reference sequence). Germline trimming cut 2 bases from V and 4 bases from J; bases unmatched to any gene: 3.

The V gene is TRBV20-1, the J gene TRBJ2-2, with D perhaps matching TRBD2 (5 bases). CDR3 length: 12 amino acids. Trimming left V 5 bases short and J 9 bases short, with 13 bases between. Germline V gives CDR1 DFQATT, CDR2 SNEGSKA (reference sequence). In DNA, the CDR3 is TGCAGTGCTTGGCCCCCCGGGAGGGAGCTGTTTTTT. Protein: CSAWPPGRELFF.

Only a few counts were recorded for this clonotype. J is TRBJ2-7 and V is TRBV7-7, with 10 bases lining up with TRBD2. The J segment lost 2 bases and the V segment lost 4 bases, leaving 11 bases of the junction unmatched. The CDR3 spans 17 residues. The germline V gene has CDR1 SSHAT and CDR2 FNYEAQ (reference sequence). The CDR3 DNA follows: TGTGCCAGCAGCTACGGTCTTGGACTAGCGGAAACCTACGAGCAGTACTTC. This sequence encodes CASSYGLGLAETYEQYF.